This passage covers 32 T cell receptor beta chains from one sample sequenced in a study of blood T cell repertoires in COVID-19. Generated by immunoSEQ multiplex PCR, the TCRdb table keeps only in-frame clones and is missing some. The repertoire consists of tens of thousands of clones, with about 89% occurring once and the leading ten covering around a sixth. Sequenced input: peripheral blood. The receptors were gathered from a man in his 60s with active or convalescent COVID-19.

In its sample, this clone was seen a few times. The chain has TRBV19 and TRBJ1-3; TRBD1 agrees at 8 bases. The germline gives CDR1 LNHDA, CDR2 SQIVND (reference sequence). The CDR3 runs to 17 residues. Germline trimming cut 6 bases from V and 0 bases from J; bases unmatched to any gene: 10. In DNA form, the CDR3 reads TGTGCCAGTAGACCACAGGGGGGGACCCTCTCTGGAAACACCATATATTTT. Amino acids: CASRPQGGTLSGNTIYF.

The chain's CDR3 is CASSQVDNEQFF. CDR3 sequence (DNA): TGTGCCAGCAGCCAAGTCGACAATGAGCAGTTCTTC. This chain links TRBV3-1 (or the pseudogene TRBV3-2) with TRBJ2-1; D gene unclear. This CDR3 comprises 12 residues. V dropped 1 base and J dropped 5 bases, with 3 bases sitting between them. CDR1 is LGHDT, CDR2 YNNKEL, per germline (reference sequence).

CDR3 bases: TGTGCCATCAGACCGGGACAGGGGGCTGAAGGCTACACCTTC. Protein product: CAIRPGQGAEGYTF. The chain joins TRBV10-3 to TRBJ1-2; 12 bases align to TRBD1. V shed 6 bases and J 8 bases; nucleotides not matched to a gene: 7. CDR3 length: 14 residues. CDR1 is ENHRY and CDR2 is SYGVKD in the germline V gene.

The J gene is TRBJ2-4, the V gene TRBV25-1; 10 bases are a match to TRBD2. V was pared by 1 base and J by 3 bases, with 0 bases of the junction left unmatched. The CDR3 totals 15 residues. Germline CDR1 MGHDK, CDR2 SYGVNS. CDR3 coding DNA: TGTGCCAGCAGTGAATTAGCGGGGGGCAAAAACATTCAGTACTTC. Its protein product is CASSELAGGKNIQYF.

The V and J genes are TRBV28 and TRBJ1-1, with 12 positions matching TRBD1. CDR3 length: 15 amino acids. Germline CDR1 and CDR2: MDHEN and SYDVKM. V gave up 6 bases and J gave up 5 bases; unmatched junction bases: 7. CDR3: CASSLRGQGATEAFF. The DNA of the CDR3 is TGTGCCAGCAGCCTCAGGGGACAGGGGGCTACTGAAGCTTTCTTT.

The V call is TRBV2, the J call TRBJ2-5, with a weak D call TRBD1 (5 bases). V was clipped by 2 bases and J by 7 bases, with 11 bases between them. This CDR3 comprises 13 residues. Germline-derived CDR1 and CDR2 are SNHLY and FYNNEI. This CDR3 is CASSETGWGTQYF. The CDR3 DNA follows: TGTGCCAGCAGTGAAACAGGCTGGGGGACCCAGTACTTC.

This clone was picked up a small number of times. This chain uses TRBV12-5 with TRBJ1-1, with D possibly being TRBD1 (6 bases). V was shortened by 0 bases and J by 0 bases, with 20 bases between the two germline ends. This CDR3 region has 19 residues. CDR1 and CDR2 from the germline V gene are LGHNT and FRNRAP. The CDR3 nucleotides read TGTGCTAGTGGTTTGGTCATGGGTGGACCAGGGGTAATGAACACTGAAGCTTTCTTT. This translates into CASGLVMGGPGVMNTEAFF.

The chain combines TRBV3-1 (or the pseudogene TRBV3-2) with TRBJ1-5; D gene ambiguous. V lost 0 bases and J lost 5, with 5 bases in between. The CDR3 runs 13 residues. Germline CDR1 LGHDT, CDR2 YNNKEL (reference sequence). For the CDR3, the DNA is TGTGCCAGCAGCCAAGATCGAGATCAGCCCCAGCATTTT. Amino acids: CASSQDRDQPQHF.

This chain links TRBV5-1 with TRBJ2-7; TRBD1 or TRBD2 may be the D gene (6 bases each). This CDR3 spans 15 amino acids. The V end was cut by 4 bases, the J end by 1 base, with 15 bases between. In germline, CDR1 is SGHRS, CDR2 YFSETQ. The CDR3 DNA is TGCGCCAGCAGCGTGGGGGGCGGGACGTCCTACGAGCAGTACTTC. It encodes CASSVGGGTSYEQYF.

The CDR3 nucleotides are TGTGCCATCACCCGGGACAGGGACAGTGAAGCTTTCTTT. It codes for CAITRDRDSEAFF. V gene TRBV10-3 combines with J gene TRBJ1-1; 9 positions match TRBD1. Losses at the gene ends were 7 bases for V and 7 bases for J; bases not matched to a gene: 7. Germline V gene data show CDR1 as ENHRY and CDR2 as SYGVKD. The CDR3 is made up of 13 amino acids.

The rearrangement links TRBV19 to TRBJ1-1, with D hard to call. The CDR3 is made up of 13 amino acids. From germline, CDR1 is LNHDA and CDR2 SQIVND (reference sequence). Trimming took off 4 bases at V and 5 bases at J, with 11 bases between the two ends. This chain's CDR3 is CASSRVVGTEAFF. In nucleotides, the CDR3 is TGTGCCAGTAGTAGGGTAGTCGGGACTGAAGCTTTCTTT.

This clone was recorded only once. This chain connects TRBV27 to TRBJ1-4; possible D gene TRBD1, 5 bases. The CDR3 covers 14 residues. The germline V gene has CDR1 MNHEY and CDR2 SMNVEV (reference sequence). Trimming took 9 bases from V and 3 from J, leaving 14 bases between them. CDR3 nucleotides: TGTGCCAGTTCCCTGGTAGGGGCTAATGAAAAACTGTTTTTT. Its translation is CASSLVGANEKLFF.

The chain carries TRBV3-1 (or the pseudogene TRBV3-2) and TRBJ1-2; 7 bases are a match to TRBD1. J lost 6 bases, V lost 6 bases, and 7 bases had no gene match. The germline CDR1 and CDR2 sequences are LGHDT and YNNKEL (reference sequence). The CDR3 spans 13 residues. The DNA for the CDR3 is TGTGCCAGCAGTGACAGGGCAGGAAATGGCTACACCTTC. Translation gives CASSDRAGNGYTF.

The rearrangement joins TRBV5-1 to TRBJ2-7, with 15 bases matching TRBD2. V dropped 3 bases and J dropped 4; count of bases not matched to a gene: 2. The germline gives CDR1 SGHRS, CDR2 YFSETQ. This CDR3 contains 15 residues. The CDR3 nucleotides are TGCGCCAGCAGCTCGGGGACTAGCGGGGGGTACGAGCAGTACTTC. Translation gives CASSSGTSGGYEQYF.

The genes are TRBV19 and TRBJ1-2, with 8 bases fitting TRBD1. The germline V gene has CDR1 LNHDA and CDR2 SQIVND (reference sequence). V was pared by 10 bases and J by 3 bases, with 7 bases of the junction left unmatched. The CDR3 is 13 residues long. In nucleotides, the CDR3 is TGTGCCACCCAAGACAGGGGTGACTATGGCTACACCTTC. Protein sequence: CATQDRGDYGYTF. Using reference TRBV19 and TRBJ1-2 for the parts outside the CDR3, the full variable domain is DGGITQSPKYLFRKEGQNVTLSCEQNLNHDAMYWYRQDPGQGLRLIYYSQIVNDFQKGDIAEGYSVSREKKESFPLTVTSAQKNPTAFYLCATQDRGDYGYTFGSGTRLTVV.

This rearrangement joins TRBV6-5 to TRBJ2-1; TRBD1 agrees at 10 bases. This CDR3 has 14 amino acids. CDR1 MNHEY and CDR2 SVGAGI come from the germline V gene. V lost 6 bases and J lost 8; bases outside the gene matches: 7. Here the CDR3 DNA reads TGTGCCAGCAGCCCCCCGACAGGGGGCGATGAGCAGTTCTTC. It yields the protein CASSPPTGGDEQFF.

The V and J genes are TRBV5-1 and TRBJ2-5; a possible D gene is TRBD2 (5 bases). Germline CDR1 reads SGHRS; CDR2 reads YFSETQ. The CDR3 contains 19 residues. V lost 0 bases, J lost 5 bases, and 26 bases lay in between. The CDR3: CASSLGSPGLASSSETQYF. The CDR3 DNA reads TGCGCCAGCAGCTTGGGGTCTCCTGGACTGGCGTCAAGTAGCGAGACCCAGTACTTC.

The chain combines TRBV29-1 with TRBJ1-2; TRBD1 matches 7 bases. Germline assignment: CDR1 SQVTM and CDR2 ANQGSEA. CDR3 length equals 13 residues. After removal of 5 bases from V and 1 base from J, the junction contained 4 bases not matched to a gene. The CDR3 DNA follows: TGCAGCGTTCGGCCAGGGGGTAACTATGGCTACACCTTC. Translating it yields CSVRPGGNYGYTF.

J is TRBJ2-1 and V is TRBV5-1; D is ambiguous. The CDR3 is made up of 14 amino acids. Germline CDR1 is SGHRS and CDR2 is YFSETQ. Trimming pared 4 bases from V and 5 bases from J, leaving 13 bases between. Here the CDR3 reads CASSQRVANNEQFF. The CDR3 DNA sequence: TGCGCCAGCAGCCAGCGTGTCGCTAACAATGAGCAGTTCTTC.

V usage is TRBV5-1 and J usage is TRBJ2-2; tentatively, D is TRBD1 (6 bases). Trimming shortened V by 4 bases and J by 8 bases, and 18 bases separated the two germline ends. The CDR3 consists of 15 residues. Germline V lookup: CDR1 SGHRS, CDR2 YFSETQ. This CDR3 is CASSTDSNTLGELFF. As DNA, the CDR3 is TGCGCCAGCAGCACGGACAGCAATACTCTAGGGGAGCTGTTTTTT.

CDR3 nucleotide sequence: TGTGCCAGTAGGCGACAGGAACCTGAAAAACTGTTTTTT. Its protein is CASRRQEPEKLFF. The V call is TRBV19, the J call TRBJ1-4; a weak D match, TRBD1 (6 bases). Germline CDR1 LNHDA, CDR2 SQIVND (reference sequence). The CDR3 runs to 13 residues. V lost 6 bases, J lost 7 bases, and 12 bases lay in between.

The chain links TRBV10-3 to TRBJ2-5; D may be TRBD1 (5 bases). The CDR3 runs 14 residues. Per germline, CDR1 ENHRY and CDR2 SYGVKD. With 10 bases removed from V and 4 bases from J, the gap between germline ends came to 19 bases. This CDR3 reads CATRAGSGGETQYF. The CDR3 region has the DNA TGTGCCACCAGGGCAGGGTCGGGCGGAGAGACCCAGTACTTC.

This chain connects TRBV19 to TRBJ2-1; 7 bases line up with TRBD1. Germline V gene sequence: CDR1 LNHDA, CDR2 SQIVND (reference sequence). The CDR3 loop spans 15 amino acids. J lost 0 bases, V lost 4 bases, and 3 bases had no gene match. The CDR3 region has the DNA TGTGCCAGTAGTACGGGACAGCACTCCTACAATGAGCAGTTCTTC. It specifies CASSTGQHSYNEQFF.

The chain couples TRBV15 to TRBJ1-1, with D possibly matching TRBD1 (6 bases). Germline V lookup: CDR1 LNHNV, CDR2 YYDKDF (reference sequence). CDR3 size: 15 residues. Trimming removed 0 bases from V and 1 base from J, with 9 bases in between. The CDR3 is CATSRDPGQNTEAFF. The CDR3 nucleotides read TGTGCCACCAGCAGAGATCCGGGACAGAACACTGAAGCTTTCTTT.

This clone appeared a single time. The chain employs TRBV2 and TRBJ2-1; TRBD1 agrees at 7 bases. The CDR3 length is 14 residues. V shed 7 bases, J shed 10 bases, and the junction held 13 bases outside the gene matches. Germline CDR1 is SNHLY and CDR2 is FYNNEI. The CDR3 loop is CASTTGTDLGEQFF. In nucleotides, the CDR3 is TGTGCCAGCACAACCGGGACAGACTTGGGGGAGCAGTTCTTC.

This clone appeared once. The V and J genes are TRBV10-3 and TRBJ1-1, with 7 bases aligning to TRBD1. Germline CDR1 and CDR2: ENHRY and SYGVKD. J gave up 7 bases and V 8 bases, and 7 bases lay outside the gene matches. The CDR3 is 12 residues long. Written as DNA, the CDR3 is TGTGCCATCGGCGACAGGGATGGTGAAGCTTTCTTT. This codes for CAIGDRDGEAFF.

The chain links TRBV4-3 to TRBJ1-6; unclear D gene. The CDR3 is made up of 12 amino acids. Germline V CDR1 and CDR2: LGHNA, YSLEER. V was cut by 1 base and J by 8 bases, with 3 bases left in between. The CDR3 bases are TGCGCCAGCAGCCAAGGAGATTCACCCCTCCACTTT. It codes for CASSQGDSPLHF.

The genes are TRBV5-6 and TRBJ2-2, with D hard to call. The CDR3 totals 13 residues. Germline lookup yields CDR1 SGHDT and CDR2 YYEEEE. V dropped 2 bases and J dropped 6 bases, with 8 bases sitting between them. The CDR3 sequence is CASSFLEAGELFF. Here the CDR3 DNA reads TGTGCCAGCAGCTTTCTAGAAGCCGGGGAGCTGTTTTTT. The full variable domain, its missing parts supplied by reference TRBV5-6 and TRBJ2-2, is DAGVTQSPTHLIKTRGQQVTLRCSPKSGHDTVSWYQQALGQGPQFIFQYYEEEERQRGNFPDRFSGHQFPNYSSELNVNALLLGDSALYLCASSFLEAGELFFGEGSRLTVL.

V and J are TRBV3-1 (or the pseudogene TRBV3-2) and TRBJ1-3, with a weak D call TRBD1 (5 bases). The CDR3 totals 14 residues. V lost 0 bases and J lost 4, with 7 bases in between. Per the germline V gene, CDR1 is LGHDT and CDR2 is YNNKEL (reference sequence). The chain's CDR3 is CASSQDRGGNTIYF. Written as DNA, the CDR3 is TGTGCCAGCAGCCAAGATCGGGGGGGAAACACCATATATTTT.

The J gene is TRBJ1-5, the V gene TRBV28; TRBD1 matches at 7 bases. This CDR3 region has 13 residues. Germline V CDR1 and CDR2: MDHEN, SYDVKM. V trimming: 7 bases; J trimming: 3 bases; junction bases outside the gene matches: 3. The CDR3, as DNA: TGTGCCAGCAAGGGACAGTTCAATCAGCCCCAGCATTTT. Its protein is CASKGQFNQPQHF.

J is TRBJ1-6 and V is TRBV7-8; possible D gene TRBD1, 6 bases. The V end lost 5 bases, the J end lost 1 base, and 15 bases lay between the germline ends. Looked up from germline, CDR1 is SGHVS and CDR2 is FQNEAQ. This CDR3 is built from 17 residues. This CDR3 reads CASSPRTGMSYNSPLHF. The CDR3 DNA sequence: TGTGCCAGCAGCCCGAGAACAGGGATGTCCTATAATTCACCCCTCCACTTT.

The chain uses TRBV7-9 and TRBJ2-1, with a possible D match to TRBD2 (5 bases). CDR3 size: 15 residues. V was pared by 2 bases and J by 6 bases, with 14 bases between. Per the germline V gene, CDR1 is SEHNR and CDR2 is FQNEAQ (reference sequence). The CDR3, as DNA: TGTGCCAGCAGCTTACATTCGGGGAGCAGCAATGAGCAGTTCTTC. Its protein product is CASSLHSGSSNEQFF.